This section outlines one TCR beta chain sequence together with its context. Its antigen is still unknown. This sample was included in a study of T cells in Graves' hyperthyroidism and ophthalmopathy. Notes on the study in general: Most expanded thyroid clonotypes above 0.001 also appeared in blood. Ophthalmopathy was identified by the model a median approximately 6.4 months ahead of onset.

The CDR3 totals 15 residues. V shed 6 bases and J 0 bases; nucleotides not matched to a gene: 4. CDR1 DFQATT and CDR2 SNEGSKA come from the germline V gene (reference sequence). Amplified regions were TCR beta CDR3 sequences from RNA transcripts. First-round RT-PCR with HTBI primers amplified the TCR CDR3 region. Via MiXCR, TCRdb re-called the multiplex PCR reads, giving one row per CDR3 protein. The sample comprises hundreds of thousands of distinct CDR3 sequences, approximately 42% of which are singletons, and less than 8.5% rests with the top ten. The V gene is TRBV20-1, the J gene TRBJ2-6, with 8 bases that match TRBD1. Sample: peripheral blood or thyroid tissue (not recorded which). This TCR came from an adult man with Graves' disease, either hyperthyroidism or ophthalmopathy (not recorded which). The CDR3 is CSARTGNSGANVLTF. As DNA, the CDR3 is TGCAGTGCAAGGACAGGGAACTCTGGGGCCAACGTCCTGACTTTC.